This T cell receptor beta chain was identified during a study of OX40 agonist ivuxolimab in advanced cancers. V was cut by 5 bases and J by 3 bases, with 17 bases left in between. CDR1 MRHNA and CDR2 SNTAGT come from the germline V gene. The CDR3 loop spans 15 amino acids. Produced via immunoSEQ multiplex PCR; TCRdb's table is partial and in-frame only. The sample includes fewer than 90,000 clones, about 88% seen only once; the top ten take 0.25% to 0.35%. The TCR comes from an adult with an advanced solid tumor such as melanoma, head and neck, liver or kidney cancer. This sequence joins TRBV6-4 and TRBJ2-7; tentative D call: TRBD2 (5 bases). Sequenced material: CD4+ or CD8+ T cells sorted from blood, taken in a trial of the OX40 agonist ivuxolimab. CDR3 sequence reads: CASSSRAGLNYEQYF. For the CDR3, the DNA is TGTGCCAGCAGTTCGAGGGCGGGCCTAAACTACGAGCAGTACTTC.